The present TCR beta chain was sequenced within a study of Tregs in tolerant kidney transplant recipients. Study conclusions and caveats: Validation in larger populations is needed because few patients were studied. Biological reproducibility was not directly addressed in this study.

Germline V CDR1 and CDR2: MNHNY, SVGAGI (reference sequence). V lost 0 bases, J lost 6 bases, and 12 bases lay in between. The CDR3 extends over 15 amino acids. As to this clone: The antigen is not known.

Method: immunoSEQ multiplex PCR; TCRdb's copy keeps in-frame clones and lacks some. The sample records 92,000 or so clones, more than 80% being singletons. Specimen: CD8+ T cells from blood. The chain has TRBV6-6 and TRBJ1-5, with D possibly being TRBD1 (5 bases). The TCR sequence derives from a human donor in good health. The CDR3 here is CASSYSLSRGQPQHF. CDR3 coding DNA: TGTGCCAGCAGTTACTCGCTTTCGAGGGGTCAGCCCCAGCATTTT.